This TCR beta chain comes out of a study of T cell responses to AZD1222 COVID-19 vaccine. Study-level results: It was only a handful of AZD1222 recipients who were seropositive at baseline. The peak T cell response came first, and repertoires were sampled only after it. A rise in Spike-specific TCR breadth and depth followed two AZD1222 doses. There were mostly white British donors and more females than males, and clonal diversity was possibly underestimated.

The CDR3 runs to 13 residues. Germline V gene sequence: CDR1 SGHRS, CDR2 YFSETQ. Trimming shortened V by 4 bases and J by 0 bases, and 8 bases separated the two germline ends. TCRdb's table, derived via immunoSEQ multiplex PCR, lists solely in-frame clones and lacks some. This repertoire shows about 120,000 clones, 80% to 90% found once; its top ten account for 9.4%. Comments on this clone: Its antigen is still unknown.

The chain has TRBV5-1 and TRBJ2-7; D assignment may be TRBD1 or TRBD2 (5 bases each). The sequenced sample was peripheral blood, obtained on day 0 of AZD1222 vaccination. The TCR comes from an adult in good health. This CDR3 is CASSRDPSYEQYF. The CDR3 nucleotides read TGCGCCAGCAGCAGGGACCCCTCCTACGAGCAGTACTTC.